These 22 T cell receptor beta chains were sequenced from one sample in a study of HIV-infected children after antiretroviral therapy interruption. RNA-based 3' RACE libraries used unique molecular identifiers. TCRdb used MiXCR to reprocess the 3' RACE reads, holding one entry per CDR3 protein. Among some 41,000 distinct CDR3 sequences listed, 5% to 8% were seen once. The treatment denotes: PENTA 11 planned treatment interruption arm or continuous ART arm. The sequences come from CD45RA+ CD4+ T cells from PBMCs, pooled from several time points, collected from a donor given antiretroviral therapy, either interrupted or continuous. Documented subset: naive CD4+ CD45RA+ CD45RO- T cells. The receptors stem from a pool of human donors with HIV.

This clonotype was found many times. This chain links TRBV5-6 with TRBJ2-1; the match to TRBD1 covers 8 bases. The CDR3 length is 16 residues. Germline CDR1 reads SGHDT; CDR2 reads YYEEEE. With 1 base clipped from V and 2 bases from J, the junction kept 5 bases outside the gene matches. CDR3 loop: CASSLPGTGAYNEQFF. CDR3 DNA: TGTGCCAGCAGCTTGCCCGGGACAGGTGCCTACAATGAGCAGTTCTTC.

This clonotype has only a few counts. The genes are TRBV25-1 and TRBJ2-7; TRBD1 agrees at 12 bases. The CDR3 has 14 amino acids. V shed 3 bases and J 7 bases; nucleotides not matched to a gene: 4. The germline V gene has CDR1 MGHDK and CDR2 SYGVNS. DNA for the CDR3: TGTGCCAGCAGTGAGGGACAGGGGGCGAGGGAGCAGTACTTC. Amino acids: CASSEGQGAREQYF.

The table lists this clonotype with many counts. The V gene is TRBV7-2, the J gene TRBJ1-2, with TRBD1 as a possible D gene (5 bases). CDR1 and CDR2 (germline): SGHTA, FQGNSA. The CDR3 consists of 19 residues. The V end lost 2 bases, the J end lost 1 base, and 23 bases lay between the germline ends. CDR3 protein: CASSLSRWGQAGLNYGYTF. The CDR3, as DNA: TGTGCCAGCAGCTTATCTCGATGGGGCCAGGCAGGGCTTAACTATGGCTACACCTTC. Complete variable domain (other parts from reference TRBV7-2 and TRBJ1-2): GAGVSQSPSNKVTEKGKDVELRCDPISGHTALYWYRQSLGQGLEFLIYFQGNSAPDKSGLPSDRFSAERTGGSVSTLTIQRTQQEDSAVYLCASSLSRWGQAGLNYGYTFGSGTRLTVV.

This clonotype was picked up many times. The junction shows a germline mismatch at one end, possibly a read error. The V gene is TRBV9, the J gene TRBJ1-3; 7 nucleotides align to TRBD1. The CDR3 is 14 amino acids. CDR1 SGDLS and CDR2 YYNGEE come from the germline V gene. The CDR3 sequence: CASSVAPGGITIYF. The CDR3 region has the DNA TGTGCCAGCAGCGTAGCCCCAGGGGGAATCACCATATATTTT.

The chain employs TRBV10-2 and TRBJ1-1; D not resolved. V lost 4 bases and J 0 bases, leaving 9 bases between the germline ends. This CDR3 spans 14 amino acids. Germline assignment: CDR1 WSHSY and CDR2 SAAADI. This CDR3 reads CASSGKEVNTEAFF. The CDR3 region has the DNA TGCGCCAGCAGTGGTAAGGAGGTGAACACTGAAGCTTTCTTT.

This clonotype was recorded at least ten times. The chain couples TRBV6-6 to TRBJ2-3; 7 bases fit TRBD2. CDR3 size: 14 residues. The trim removed 4 bases at V and 3 bases at J, leaving 4 bases unmatched. Germline CDR1 is MNHNY and CDR2 is SVGAGI (reference sequence). This chain's CDR3 is CASSSVRGTDTQYF. Here the CDR3 DNA reads TGTGCCAGCAGTTCGGTGCGGGGGACAGATACGCAGTATTTT.

This clonotype has at least ten counts. The rearrangement links TRBV6-5 to TRBJ1-5; the D gene is possibly TRBD1 (5 bases). The CDR3 is 14 residues long. Between the trimmed V and J ends, which lost 0 bases and 7 bases, there was a span of 10 bases. In germline, CDR1 is MNHEY, CDR2 SVGAGI. The CDR3 loop is CASSYSGGLQPQHF. In DNA form, the CDR3 reads TGTGCCAGCAGTTACTCGGGGGGGTTGCAGCCCCAGCATTTT.

This clonotype was observed many times. The rearrangement links TRBV19 to TRBJ1-5; TRBD1 might be the D (5 bases). V lost 0 bases, J lost 4 bases, and 13 bases lay in between. The CDR3 extends over 16 amino acids. Germline assignment: CDR1 LNHDA and CDR2 SQIVND (reference sequence). The CDR3 loop is CASSIESGMGNQPQHF. CDR3 nucleotide sequence: TGTGCCAGTAGTATAGAGTCAGGGATGGGAAATCAGCCCCAGCATTTT.

This clonotype was recorded at least ten times. J is TRBJ2-7 and V is TRBV6-6, with no clear D. The germline V and J ends were trimmed by 8 bases and 10 bases, with 18 bases remaining between them. Germline CDR1 reads MNHNY; CDR2 reads SVGAGI (reference sequence). The CDR3 is made up of 12 amino acids. DNA of the CDR3: TGTGCCAGCGGTGATTCGGGTAATGAACAGTACTTC. Protein product: CASGDSGNEQYF.

In its sample, this clonotype was seen many times. The V call is TRBV28, the J call TRBJ2-4, with 9 positions matching TRBD2. The ends lost 5 bases at V and 2 bases at J; junction bases unmatched: 10. CDR1 and CDR2 (germline): MDHEN, SYDVKM. The CDR3 runs to 17 residues. CDR3: CASSPPGTSITKNIQYF. CDR3 DNA sequence: TGTGCCAGCAGTCCCCCTGGGACTAGCATAACCAAAAACATTCAGTACTTC.

This clonotype turned up a few times. This chain joins TRBV11-2 and TRBJ2-6, with TRBD2 as a possible D gene (6 bases). V lost 1 base, J lost 0 bases, and 16 bases lay in between. The CDR3 consists of 19 residues. Germline lookup yields CDR1 SGHAT and CDR2 FQNNGV. CDR3 loop: CASSLVEWGELSGANVLTF. DNA for the CDR3: TGTGCCAGCAGCTTAGTCGAGTGGGGGGAACTCTCTGGGGCCAACGTCCTGACTTTC.

The sample holds many counts of this clonotype. This sequence joins TRBV7-9 and TRBJ2-1; D possibly corresponds to TRBD1 (6 bases). The CDR3 is made up of 16 amino acids. CDR1 and CDR2 (germline): SEHNR, FQNEAQ (reference sequence). V was pared by 5 bases and J by 2 bases, with 16 bases between. Here the CDR3 reads CASSANRAPPYNEQFF. The CDR3, as DNA: TGTGCCAGCAGCGCCAACAGGGCCCCTCCCTACAATGAGCAGTTCTTC.

This clonotype was seen repeatedly, ten times or more. V usage is TRBV7-2 and J usage is TRBJ1-5, with D perhaps TRBD1 (6 bases). The CDR3 is 14 amino acids. The germline V and J ends were trimmed by 4 bases and 7 bases, with 14 bases remaining between them. Germline V gene sequence: CDR1 SGHTA, CDR2 FQGNSA. CDR3 sequence: CASSSAGGLQPQHF. The DNA for the CDR3 is TGTGCCAGCAGCTCAGCGGGGGGCCTGCAGCCCCAGCATTTT. Full variable domain (outside the CDR3, taken from reference TRBV7-2 and TRBJ1-5): GAGVSQSPSNKVTEKGKDVELRCDPISGHTALYWYRQSLGQGLEFLIYFQGNSAPDKSGLPSDRFSAERTGGSVSTLTIQRTQQEDSAVYLCASSSAGGLQPQHFGDGTRLSIL.

This clonotype was counted a few times. V usage is TRBV7-2 and J usage is TRBJ1-5, with D uncertain. Trimming cost V 1 base and J 2 bases, with 12 bases left between them. The CDR3 has 16 residues. Per the germline V gene, CDR1 is SGHTA and CDR2 is FQGNSA. The CDR3 DNA reads as TGTGCCAGCAGCTTAGAGGCCCGTGTCGGCAATCAGCCCCAGCATTTT. This gives the protein CASSLEARVGNQPQHF.

This chain connects TRBV9 to TRBJ1-2, with 7 positions matching TRBD1. Trimming removed 4 bases from V and 5 bases from J; junction bases left unmatched: 8. Germline CDR1 reads SGDLS; CDR2 reads YYNGEE. The CDR3 runs to 14 residues. Here the CDR3 DNA reads TGTGCCAGCAGCCGTAGTCTACAGGGGTATGGCTACACCTTC. This encodes CASSRSLQGYGYTF.

Many counts were recorded for this clonotype. The chain couples TRBV11-2 to TRBJ2-4, with D perhaps TRBD2 (6 bases). The CDR3 loop spans 16 amino acids. CDR1 is SGHAT and CDR2 is FQNNGV in the germline V gene. Trimming took 4 bases from V and 6 from J, leaving 19 bases between them. The CDR3 coding sequence is TGTGCCAGCAGCTGGCTCTATGGACTACACTTAAACATTCAGTACTTC. Translated, it gives CASSWLYGLHLNIQYF.

This clonotype was counted many times. The J gene is TRBJ1-4, the V gene TRBV25-1, with D tentatively TRBD1 (5 bases). The CDR3 loop spans 15 amino acids. Germline CDR1 is MGHDK and CDR2 is SYGVNS. The V gene lost 2 bases and the J gene lost 3 bases, with 10 bases spanning the gap. CDR3 protein: CASSEIREANEKLFF. In DNA form, the CDR3 reads TGTGCCAGCAGTGAAATCAGGGAGGCTAATGAAAAACTGTTTTTT.

This clonotype occurred many times. At one end, the junction sequence differs from germline, possibly due to a read error. The chain carries TRBV10-3 and TRBJ2-1; D is perhaps TRBD1 (6 bases). This CDR3 is 14 amino acids long. The V gene's germline CDR1 is ENHRY and CDR2 SYGVKD. The CDR3, as DNA: TGTGCCAGCAGTGAGAGGGACAACTATGCTGAGCAGTTCTTC. This sequence encodes CASSERDNYAEQFF.

This clonotype was observed a few times. The chain couples TRBV7-2 to TRBJ2-6; 9 nucleotides align to TRBD1. Germline assignment: CDR1 SGHTA and CDR2 FQGNSA. This CDR3 is built from 16 residues. The V and J ends lost 5 bases and 6 bases, in that order; junction bases with no gene match: 8. DNA of the CDR3: TGTGCCAGCAGCGCCCTACAGGGGGCGTCGGCCAACGTCCTGACTTTC. This translates into CASSALQGASANVLTF.

The chain uses TRBV19 and TRBJ1-5; TRBD1 is a possible D gene (6 bases). Between the trimmed V and J ends, which lost 4 bases and 4 bases, there was a span of 14 bases. The CDR3 loop spans 15 amino acids. CDR1 is LNHDA, CDR2 SQIVND, per germline (reference sequence). This CDR3 reads CASSTSGTQNQPQHF. The CDR3 coding sequence is TGTGCCAGTAGTACCTCCGGGACACAGAATCAGCCCCAGCATTTT. Based on the CDR3 plus reference TRBV19 and TRBJ1-5, the full variable domain is DGGITQSPKYLFRKEGQNVTLSCEQNLNHDAMYWYRQDPGQGLRLIYYSQIVNDFQKGDIAEGYSVSREKKESFPLTVTSAQKNPTAFYLCASSTSGTQNQPQHFGDGTRLSIL.

Ten or more counts support this clonotype. This chain links TRBV19 with TRBJ1-2; D not certain. V was shortened by 9 bases and J by 10 bases, with 24 bases between the two germline ends. The CDR3 runs to 14 residues. CDR1 is LNHDA and CDR2 is SQIVND in the germline V gene (reference sequence). The CDR3 nucleotides are TGTGCCAGCAGTCCAATCACATCAAACTCCGACTACACCTTC. This codes for CASSPITSNSDYTF.

In its sample, this clonotype was seen many times. This chain links TRBV9 with TRBJ2-3, with D hard to call. This CDR3 has 14 residues. Trimming took 0 bases from V and 3 from J, leaving 8 bases between them. Germline V lookup: CDR1 SGDLS, CDR2 YYNGEE. This CDR3 is CASSVVGGTDTQYF. CDR3 DNA: TGTGCCAGCAGCGTAGTCGGCGGAACAGATACGCAGTATTTT.